The 20 T cell receptor beta chains presented below share a single source sample, sequenced in a study of T cell responses to AZD1222 COVID-19 vaccine. Clones were sequenced by immunoSEQ multiplex PCR, and TCRdb holds only the in-frame ones, with some missing. The repertoire has about 30,000 clones, roughly 90% of them found once; the top ten carry about 50%. Specimen: peripheral blood, collected on day 0 of AZD1222 vaccination. The receptor source for this set is an adult in good health.

J is TRBJ2-7 and V is TRBV5-1, with D unresolved. V was cut by 0 bases and J by 0 bases, with 10 bases left in between. Germline V gene lookup returns CDR1 SGHRS and CDR2 YFSETQ. This CDR3 is built from 15 residues. Here the CDR3 DNA reads TGCGCCAGCAGCTTGGATGGAATATCCTCCTACGAGCAGTACTTC. It translates to CASSLDGISSYEQYF.

The CDR3 reads CASSTSIGQMNTEAFF. DNA of the CDR3: TGTGCCAGTAGCACAAGCATAGGACAAATGAACACTGAAGCTTTCTTT. The chain joins TRBV19 to TRBJ1-1, with D perhaps TRBD1 (5 bases). The V gene lost 6 bases and the J gene lost 0 bases, with 17 bases spanning the gap. The CDR3 totals 16 residues. Germline V gene lookup returns CDR1 LNHDA and CDR2 SQIVND (reference sequence).

V and J are TRBV6-5 and TRBJ2-3, with D hard to call. The length of the CDR3 is 12 residues. V was cut by 7 bases and J by 0 bases, with 5 bases left in between. The V gene's germline CDR1 is MNHEY and CDR2 SVGAGI. CDR3 sequence: CASIVSTDTQYF. The CDR3 DNA reads TGTGCCAGCATCGTTAGCACAGATACGCAGTATTTT.

The chain has TRBV27 and TRBJ2-7; possible D gene TRBD1, 7 bases. CDR1 and CDR2 from the germline V gene are MNHEY and SMNVEV (reference sequence). CDR3 size: 19 residues. V shed 4 bases and J shed 5 bases, with 30 bases lying between them. CDR3 sequence: CASSSLRATSGGGLNEQYF. The CDR3 bases are TGTGCCAGCAGTTCTCTCCGAGCGACATCAGGGGGAGGACTCAACGAGCAGTACTTC.

The chain is built from TRBV14 and TRBJ2-7; TRBD1 might be the D (7 bases). The CDR3 consists of 14 residues. Germline values: CDR1 SGHDN, CDR2 FVKESK. Trimming took off 4 bases at V and 8 bases at J, with 18 bases between the two ends. The CDR3 spells CASSPTRAGGKQYF. In nucleotides, the CDR3 is TGTGCCAGCAGCCCGACTAGGGCAGGGGGAAAGCAGTACTTC.

In its sample, this clone was seen once. The chain is built from TRBV6-5 and TRBJ2-2, with 8 bases aligning to TRBD1. Germline V gene lookup returns CDR1 MNHEY and CDR2 SVGAGI. This CDR3 contains 14 residues. J was trimmed by 3 bases and V by 8 bases; bases with no gene match: 5. CDR3 coding DNA: TGTGCCAGCCGGTTACAGGGGGACACCGGGGAGCTGTTTTTT. Translated: CASRLQGDTGELFF.

V usage is TRBV21-1 and J usage is TRBJ2-7. TRBV21-1 is flagged as a pseudogene. This CDR3 is 15 amino acids long. CDR3 loop: CASSKALGTASEQYF. In nucleotides, the CDR3 is TGTGCCAGCAGCAAAGCGCTCGGGACCGCCTCTGAGCAGTACTTC.

This sequence joins TRBV3-1 (or the pseudogene TRBV3-2) and TRBJ1-3; 9 nucleotides align to TRBD1. The CDR3 has 18 amino acids. Germline V lookup: CDR1 LGHDT, CDR2 YNNKEL (reference sequence). Germline trimming cut 5 bases from V and 0 bases from J; bases unmatched to any gene: 11. In DNA form, the CDR3 reads TGTGCCAGCAGCTACGGGACAGGGAGAGGCTCCTCTGGAAACACCATATATTTT. Protein sequence: CASSYGTGRGSSGNTIYF.

The chain has TRBV9 and TRBJ2-5; TRBD1 aligns across 8 bases. Trimming took 3 bases from V and 2 from J; bases not matched to a gene: 3. Per germline, CDR1 SGDLS and CDR2 YYNGEE. This CDR3 has 14 residues. The CDR3 sequence is CASSARQGQETQYF. For the CDR3, the DNA is TGTGCCAGCAGCGCGAGACAGGGGCAAGAGACCCAGTACTTC.

The table lists this clone with a count of one. The J gene is TRBJ2-3, the V gene TRBV5-1; TRBD2 might be the D (6 bases). V dropped 2 bases and J dropped 2 bases, with 12 bases sitting between them. Germline V gene data show CDR1 as SGHRS and CDR2 as YFSETQ. CDR3 size: 15 residues. The CDR3 protein is CASSLLALYTDTQYF. CDR3 DNA sequence: TGCGCCAGCAGCTTACTAGCCCTTTACACAGATACGCAGTATTTT.

In this sample, this clone turned up once. This chain connects TRBV6-5 to TRBJ1-1, with TRBD1 matching over 7 bases. V was clipped by 8 bases and J by 1 base; unmatched bases: 4. In germline, CDR1 is MNHEY, CDR2 SVGAGI. CDR3 length: 13 residues. The CDR3 sequence: CASGGTANTEAFF. CDR3 nucleotide sequence: TGTGCCAGCGGAGGGACAGCGAACACTGAAGCTTTCTTT.

The V and J genes are TRBV12-3 or TRBV12-4 and TRBJ1-2; D ambiguous. CDR3 length equals 12 residues. V lost 6 bases and J 6 bases, leaving 11 bases between the germline ends. The CDR3 region is CASSPRRHGYTF. As DNA, the CDR3 is TGTGCCAGCAGCCCTAGACGGCATGGCTACACCTTC.

The chain carries TRBV11-2 and TRBJ2-5, with TRBD2 as a possible D gene (6 bases). This CDR3 contains 16 residues. Trimming shortened V by 4 bases and J by 10 bases, and 25 bases separated the two germline ends. CDR1 and CDR2 (germline): SGHAT, FQNNGV. The CDR3 loop is CASSYGGSGNPRDQYF. Here the CDR3 DNA reads TGTGCCAGCAGCTACGGTGGTAGCGGAAACCCAAGAGACCAGTACTTC.

This chain uses TRBV3-1 (or the pseudogene TRBV3-2) with TRBJ1-5; no firm D call. V was shortened by 5 bases and J by 5 bases, with 19 bases between the two germline ends. Germline values: CDR1 LGHDT, CDR2 YNNKEL (reference sequence). The CDR3 spans 16 residues. The CDR3 coding sequence is TGTGCCAGCAGCGGTTTGTGTTTTTGGCATCATCAGCCCCAGCATTTT. Amino acids: CASSGLCFWHHQPQHF.

This chain uses TRBV6-5 with TRBJ2-7; D ambiguous. The CDR3 loop spans 10 amino acids. Germline CDR1 MNHEY, CDR2 SVGAGI. The V end was cut by 8 bases, the J end by 2 bases, with 4 bases between. DNA of the CDR3: TGTGCCAGCCAGACCTACGAGCAGTACTTC. Translated: CASQTYEQYF.

The chain has TRBV18 and TRBJ1-2; D not certain. Looked up from germline, CDR1 is KGHSH and CDR2 is LQKENI. This CDR3 is 15 amino acids long. Trimming shortened V by 2 bases and J by 4 bases, and 14 bases separated the two germline ends. CDR3 amino acids: CASSPEGWRRYGYTF. CDR3 DNA: TGTGCCAGCTCACCAGAGGGCTGGCGGCGCTATGGCTACACCTTC.

This sequence joins TRBV19 and TRBJ2-7; TRBD2 might be the D (6 bases). Germline assignment: CDR1 LNHDA and CDR2 SQIVND (reference sequence). The CDR3 has 14 amino acids. The ends were cut back, 7 bases at V and 0 bases at J, with 13 bases in the middle. The CDR3 nucleotides are TGTGCCAGTACACGGGACTTAAGCTCCTACGAGCAGTACTTC. Residues: CASTRDLSSYEQYF.

This chain uses TRBV9 with TRBJ1-6; D remains unclear. Trimming shortened V by 4 bases and J by 10 bases, and 18 bases separated the two germline ends. Germline lookup yields CDR1 SGDLS and CDR2 YYNGEE. This CDR3 has 15 residues. This CDR3 reads CASSRGEIGSSPLHF. The CDR3 DNA reads TGTGCCAGCAGCAGAGGAGAGATTGGATCCTCACCCCTCCACTTT.

The chain combines TRBV6-5 with TRBJ2-1; 11 bases line up with TRBD1. This CDR3 has 14 residues. CDR1 and CDR2 (germline): MNHEY, SVGAGI. J was trimmed by 7 bases and V by 4 bases; bases with no gene match: 3. The CDR3 DNA reads TGTGCCAGCAGTTCCGGGACAGGGGGGAATGAGCAGTTCTTC. This sequence encodes CASSSGTGGNEQFF.

The chain uses TRBV7-2 and TRBJ2-3, with D perhaps matching TRBD1 (6 bases). The CDR3 length is 15 residues. In germline, CDR1 is SGHTA, CDR2 FQGNSA. The V end lost 5 bases, the J end lost 2 bases, and 14 bases lay between the germline ends. CDR3 in DNA: TGTGCCAGCAGCCCCTCGGACAGCCTCACAGATACGCAGTATTTT. Translated: CASSPSDSLTDTQYF.